This TCR beta chain was observed in a study of blood T cell repertoires in COVID-19. Study overall: Material from acute and convalescent COVID-19 was sourced from the United States, Italy and Spain. In each case, the material was cDNA or gDNA derived from T cells, B-cell-depleted T cells, or PBMCs.

CDR1 and CDR2 (germline): MNHEY, SMNVEV (reference sequence). The CDR3 length is 12 residues. With V trimmed by 8 bases and J by 9 bases, 5 bases remained unmatched. Authors' methods: Nucleated cell number was recorded as an estimate derived from reference gene primer amplification. TCRdb keeps only in-frame clones here, not all; method: immunoSEQ multiplex PCR. The V and J calls and clone size come from that table; D and trimming were worked out from the DNA. The sample lists over 120,000 clones, roughly 89% occurring once. The TCR originated in a woman aged 45 to 65 with active or convalescent COVID-19. Sequenced material: peripheral blood. The rearrangement joins TRBV27 to TRBJ2-1, with 9 positions matching TRBD2. CDR3 DNA sequence: TGTGCCAGCCAGGGACTAGCAACTGAGCAGTTCTTC. Its translation: CASQGLATEQFF.